This TCR beta chain was sequenced during a study of T cell changes during pregnancy in multiple sclerosis. The V and J ends lost 5 bases and 4 bases, in that order; junction bases with no gene match: 5. Germline assignment: CDR1 SGHTA and CDR2 FQGNSA. The CDR3 length is 15 residues. TCRdb's table, derived via immunoSEQ multiplex PCR, lists solely in-frame clones and lacks some. Of some 110,000 clones listed, 75% to 95% are singletons. The chain uses TRBV7-2 and TRBJ2-2; 9 bases align to TRBD2. The sequence came from a female donor with multiple sclerosis, enrolled in a pregnancy study. Sequencing used peripheral blood, obtained before pregnancy. In DNA, the CDR3 is TGTGCCAGCAGCCGCGGGGGGGCGGGCACCGGGGAGCTGTTTTTT. This encodes CASSRGGAGTGELFF.